The rows below give T cell receptor beta chains drawn from one sample of a study of T cells in Graves' hyperthyroidism and ophthalmopathy. TCRdb ran MiXCR on the multiplex PCR reads and lists one entry per CDR3 protein. The data show about 250,000 distinct CDR3 sequences, roughly a quarter seen once. The sequenced sample consisted of blood. These receptor sequences come from a woman between 40 and 50 years old with Graves' ophthalmopathy. The CDR3 runs from the conserved cysteine through the conserved F or W. Fields, in order: J gene, D gene, V gene, clone size, CDR3 DNA, CDR3 protein. D genes are given only for firm matches. Where a row states a size, it is once, few, many or the class of an expanded clone; other rows omit it.

J: TRBJ2-5
D: TRBD1
V: TRBV2
size: many
DNA: TGTGCCAGCACCCGGGACAGGGCGAGTGAGACCCAGTACTTC
CDR3: CASTRDRASETQYF

J: TRBJ2-7
D: NA
V: TRBV20-1
size: NA
DNA: TGCAGTGCTAGGGGCATTTACTACGAGCAGTACTTC
CDR3: CSARGIYYEQYF

J: TRBJ1-1
D: TRBD1
V: TRBV7-9
size: NA
DNA: TGTGCCAGCAGCCTAACAGGGGGCGCGTCCGCTTTCTTT
CDR3: CASSLTGGASAFF

J: TRBJ2-7
D: TRBD1
V: TRBV18
size: many
DNA: TGTGCCAGCTCAGCCACGACAGGGATGTTTGACGAGCAGTACTTC
CDR3: CASSATTGMFDEQYF

J: TRBJ2-6
D: NA
V: TRBV9
size: many
DNA: TGTGCCAGCAGCGTAGATCCCCCGGGGGCGCACGGGGCCAACGTCCTGACTTTC
CDR3: CASSVDPPGAHGANVLTF

J: TRBJ2-2
D: NA
V: TRBV19
size: many
DNA: TGTGCCAGTAGTAGTTACACGAACACCGGGGAGCTGTTTTTT
CDR3: CASSSYTNTGELFF

J: TRBJ1-1
D: NA
V: TRBV20-1
size: many
DNA: TGCGGTGCTAGAGAAGGGTACCTCATGAACACTGAAGCTTTCTTT
CDR3: CGAREGYLMNTEAFF

J: TRBJ2-7
D: TRBD1
V: TRBV28
size: NA
DNA: TGTGCCAGCAGTTCCGTTATGGCGGACAGGGATCCCTACGAGCAGTACTTC
CDR3: CASSSVMADRDPYEQYF

J: TRBJ2-7
D: NA
V: TRBV6-5
size: many
DNA: TGTGCCAGCAGTTTGGTGGACGGAACCTACGAGCAGTACTTC
CDR3: CASSLVDGTYEQYF

J: TRBJ1-1
D: NA
V: TRBV30
size: many
DNA: TGTGCCTGGAGCCCCTCCGGGATTGAAGCTTTCTTT
CDR3: CAWSPSGIEAFF

J: TRBJ2-7
D: TRBD2
V: TRBV6-4
size: many
DNA: TGTGCCAGCAGTGAAGAAGCGGGAGAACCGTACGAGCAGTACTTC
CDR3: CASSEEAGEPYEQYF

J: TRBJ2-6
D: TRBD1
V: TRBV18
size: once
DNA: TGTGCCAGCTCACCACGGACAGGGGTCAACTCTGGGGCCAACGTCCTGACTTTC
CDR3: CASSPRTGVNSGANVLTF

J: TRBJ2-7
D: NA
V: TRBV6-2/TRBV6-3
size: few
DNA: TGTGCAGGTTCGGGAGTTTCGGACGAGCAGTACTTC
CDR3: CAGSGVSDEQYF

J: TRBJ1-5
D: TRBD1
V: TRBV12-3/TRBV12-4
size: many
DNA: TGTGCCAGCAGTGGGGACAGGGGGATAGGCCAGCCCCAGCATTTT
CDR3: CASSGDRGIGQPQHF

J: TRBJ2-7
D: NA
V: TRBV28
size: many
DNA: TGTGCCAGCACCCTTCAAACTGTACCCGAGCAGTACTTC
CDR3: CASTLQTVPEQYF

J: TRBJ2-2
D: TRBD2
V: TRBV12-3/TRBV12-4
size: many
DNA: TGTGCCAGCAGTTTATCCCGGCGGGAGGGTGGCACCGGGGAGCTGTTTTTT
CDR3: CASSLSRREGGTGELFF

J: TRBJ2-7
D: TRBD2
V: TRBV12-3/TRBV12-4
size: many
DNA: TGTGCCAGCACCATAGCGGGAGCCTACGAGCAGTACTTC
CDR3: CASTIAGAYEQYF

J: TRBJ2-2
D: TRBD1
V: TRBV30
size: many
DNA: TGTGCCTGGAGTGGACAGGGGGCGAACACCGGGGAGCTGTTTTTT
CDR3: CAWSGQGANTGELFF

J: TRBJ1-2
D: TRBD1
V: TRBV5-1
size: NA
DNA: TGCGCCAGCAGCCAGGGGACAGGGGATGGCTACACCTTC
CDR3: CASSQGTGDGYTF

J: TRBJ1-1
D: NA
V: TRBV2
size: many
DNA: TGTGCCGGCAGACAGTTCTTGAACACTGAAGCTTTCTTT
CDR3: CAGRQFLNTEAFF

J: TRBJ2-5
D: NA
V: TRBV15
size: many
DNA: TGTGCCACCAGCAGAGGACAGTTGGAGACCCAGTACTTC
CDR3: CATSRGQLETQYF

J: TRBJ1-3
D: NA
V: TRBV18
size: many
DNA: TGTGCCAGCTCACCAGAGTCTGGAAACACCATATATTTT
CDR3: CASSPESGNTIYF

J: TRBJ1-2
D: TRBD1
V: TRBV20-1
size: many
DNA: TGCAGTGCTACAGGGGGCGATTATGGCTACACCTTC
CDR3: CSATGGDYGYTF

J: TRBJ2-6
D: NA
V: TRBV24-1
size: NA
DNA: TGTGCCACCAGTGATTCGACATGGGCCGGGGCCAACGTCCTGACTTTC
CDR3: CATSDSTWAGANVLTF

J: TRBJ2-5
D: TRBD1
V: TRBV18
size: many
DNA: TGTGCCAGCTCACCAACCGGAGGACAGGGGACGGAGACCCAGTACTTC
CDR3: CASSPTGGQGTETQYF

J: TRBJ2-5
D: NA
V: TRBV6-5
size: NA
DNA: TGTGCCAGCAGTTCACCCGGGGCCCAGTACTTC
CDR3: CASSSPGAQYF

J: TRBJ2-7
D: TRBD2
V: TRBV20-1
size: many
DNA: TGCAGTGGGAACCTAGCGGGAGCATCCTACGAGCAGTACTTC
CDR3: CSGNLAGASYEQYF

J: TRBJ1-1
D: NA
V: TRBV5-1
size: many
DNA: TGCGCCAGCAGCTTTCTCTCGGTGGGCACTGAAGCTTTCTTT
CDR3: CASSFLSVGTEAFF

J: TRBJ2-7
D: NA
V: TRBV2
size: NA
DNA: TGTGCCAGCAGTGAGGGGGTCGGCTCCTACGAGCAGTACTTC
CDR3: CASSEGVGSYEQYF

J: TRBJ1-5
D: NA
V: TRBV27
size: many
DNA: TGTGCCAGCAGTCCTCGACCCGTTGGCCAGCCCCAGCATTTT
CDR3: CASSPRPVGQPQHF

J: TRBJ1-3
D: TRBD1
V: TRBV13
size: NA
DNA: TGTGCCAGCAGCTCAGACCCCTCGGACAGGGCTGGAAACACCATATATTTT
CDR3: CASSSDPSDRAGNTIYF

J: TRBJ1-1
D: TRBD1
V: TRBV10-3
size: many
DNA: TGTGCCATCAAACAGGGGAAAAACACTGAAGCTTTCTTT
CDR3: CAIKQGKNTEAFF

J: TRBJ1-2
D: NA
V: TRBV18
size: many
DNA: TGTGCCAGCTCACCCATGGCAGACCTCGGCTATGGCTACACCTTC
CDR3: CASSPMADLGYGYTF

J: TRBJ2-5
D: NA
V: TRBV7-2
size: NA
DNA: TGTGCCAGCAGCCTCTCAGCCCGGGGAGTAGAAGAGACCCAGTACTTC
CDR3: CASSLSARGVEETQYF

J: TRBJ1-1
D: NA
V: TRBV28
size: NA
DNA: TGTGCCAGTCGAACAGGGAGGAACACTGAAGCTTTCTTT
CDR3: CASRTGRNTEAFF

J: TRBJ2-7
D: TRBD2
V: TRBV3-1
size: many
DNA: TGTGCCAGCAGCCAAGTTTCTAGCGGGAGCCACGAGCAGTACTTC
CDR3: CASSQVSSGSHEQYF

J: TRBJ2-5
D: TRBD2
V: TRBV27
size: many
DNA: TGTGCCAGCCGTCGAGCGGGGGGGTACCAAGAGACCCAGTACTTC
CDR3: CASRRAGGYQETQYF

J: TRBJ2-5
D: TRBD2
V: TRBV13
size: NA
DNA: TGTGCCAGCAGCTCCTACAGGGTAGCGGGAGAGGAGACCCAGTACTTC
CDR3: CASSSYRVAGEETQYF

J: TRBJ1-2
D: TRBD1
V: TRBV7-9
size: many
DNA: TGTGCCAGCAGCCAGGGACAGTCTAACTATGGCTACACCTTC
CDR3: CASSQGQSNYGYTF

J: TRBJ1-2
D: NA
V: TRBV6-1
size: NA
DNA: TGTGCCAGTACGCGGAGCAGTCTGTGGGACTATGGCTACACCTTC
CDR3: CASTRSSLWDYGYTF

J: TRBJ1-1
D: NA
V: TRBV30
size: many
DNA: TGTGCCTGTGTGGGGAACACTGAAGCTTTCTTT
CDR3: CACVGNTEAFF

J: TRBJ2-2
D: TRBD1
V: TRBV28
size: many
DNA: TGTGCCAGCAGTTCCCTCGGACAGGCCGGGGAGCTGTTTTTT
CDR3: CASSSLGQAGELFF

J: TRBJ1-2
D: TRBD1
V: TRBV12-3/TRBV12-4
size: NA
DNA: TGTGCCAGCAGTTTGAACAGGGGGCCCTACTATGGCTACACCTTC
CDR3: CASSLNRGPYYGYTF

J: TRBJ1-1
D: NA
V: TRBV6-2/TRBV6-3
size: NA
DNA: TGTGCCAGCAATCTAATTTCGGACAGAGTTAACACTGAAGCTTTCTTT
CDR3: CASNLISDRVNTEAFF

J: TRBJ1-1
D: TRBD1
V: TRBV19
size: many
DNA: TGTGCCAGTAGTCAAACCGGGACAGGGAGGCCTGAAGCTTTCTTT
CDR3: CASSQTGTGRPEAFF

J: TRBJ1-1
D: NA
V: TRBV13
size: many
DNA: TGTGCCAGCAGCTCCGACCCAGTCGCTGAAGCTTTCTTT
CDR3: CASSSDPVAEAFF

J: TRBJ2-5
D: NA
V: TRBV20-1
size: many
DNA: TGCAGTGCACTCAACGGGGCGACCCAGTACTTC
CDR3: CSALNGATQYF